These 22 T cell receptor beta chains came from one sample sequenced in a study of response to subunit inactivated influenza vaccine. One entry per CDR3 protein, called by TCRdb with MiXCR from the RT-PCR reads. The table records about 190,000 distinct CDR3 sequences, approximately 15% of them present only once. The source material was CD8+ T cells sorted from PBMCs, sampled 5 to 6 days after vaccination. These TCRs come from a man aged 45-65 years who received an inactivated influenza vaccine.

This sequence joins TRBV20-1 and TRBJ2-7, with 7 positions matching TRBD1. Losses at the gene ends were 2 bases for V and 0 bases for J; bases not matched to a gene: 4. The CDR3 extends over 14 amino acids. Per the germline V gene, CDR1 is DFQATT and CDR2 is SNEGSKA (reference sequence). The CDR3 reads CSARLQGSSYEQYF. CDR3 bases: TGCAGTGCTAGATTACAGGGGAGCTCCTACGAGCAGTACTTC.

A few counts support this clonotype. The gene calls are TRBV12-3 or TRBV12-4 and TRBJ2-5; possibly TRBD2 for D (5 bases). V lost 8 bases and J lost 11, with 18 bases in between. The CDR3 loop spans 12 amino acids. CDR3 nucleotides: TGTGCCAGCCGGGATACCACCAAGTTACAGTACTTC. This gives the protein CASRDTTKLQYF.

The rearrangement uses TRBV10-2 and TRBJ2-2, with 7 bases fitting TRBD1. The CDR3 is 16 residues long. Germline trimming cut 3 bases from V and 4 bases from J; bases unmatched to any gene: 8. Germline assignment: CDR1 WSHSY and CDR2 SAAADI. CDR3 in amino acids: CASSERGTDFTGELFF. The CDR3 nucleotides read TGCGCCAGCAGTGAAAGGGGGACAGACTTCACCGGGGAGCTGTTTTTT.

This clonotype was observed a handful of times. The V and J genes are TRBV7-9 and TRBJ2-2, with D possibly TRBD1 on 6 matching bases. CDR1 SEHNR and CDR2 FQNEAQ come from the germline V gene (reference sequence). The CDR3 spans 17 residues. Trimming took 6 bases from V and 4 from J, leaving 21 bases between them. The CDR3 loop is CASSPRPGHLSTGELFF. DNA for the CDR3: TGTGCCAGCAGTCCCCGTCCGGGACATCTGAGCACCGGGGAGCTGTTTTTT.

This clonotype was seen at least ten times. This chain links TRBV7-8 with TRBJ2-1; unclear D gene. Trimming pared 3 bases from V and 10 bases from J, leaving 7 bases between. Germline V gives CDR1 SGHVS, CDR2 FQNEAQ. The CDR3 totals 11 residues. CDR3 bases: TGTGCCAGCAGCTTCAGTTTGGAGCAGTTCTTC. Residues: CASSFSLEQFF.

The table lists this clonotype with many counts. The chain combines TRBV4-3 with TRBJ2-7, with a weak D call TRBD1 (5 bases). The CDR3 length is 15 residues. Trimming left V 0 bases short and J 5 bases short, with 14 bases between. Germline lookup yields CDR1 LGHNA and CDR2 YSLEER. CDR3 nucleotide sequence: TGCGCCAGCAGCCAAGAAGGGCAGGGAAGTGACGAGCAGTACTTC. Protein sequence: CASSQEGQGSDEQYF.

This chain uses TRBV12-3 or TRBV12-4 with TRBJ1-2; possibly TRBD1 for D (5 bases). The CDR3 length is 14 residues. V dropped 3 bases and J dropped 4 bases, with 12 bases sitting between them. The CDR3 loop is CASSLGRVAYGYTF. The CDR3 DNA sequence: TGTGCCAGCAGTTTGGGCAGGGTAGCCTATGGCTACACCTTC.

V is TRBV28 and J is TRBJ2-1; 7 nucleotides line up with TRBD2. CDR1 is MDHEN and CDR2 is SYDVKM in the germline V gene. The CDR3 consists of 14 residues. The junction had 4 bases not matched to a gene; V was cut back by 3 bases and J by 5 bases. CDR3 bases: TGTGCCAGCAGTTTGGCGGGAGACCACAATGAGCAGTTCTTC. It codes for CASSLAGDHNEQFF.

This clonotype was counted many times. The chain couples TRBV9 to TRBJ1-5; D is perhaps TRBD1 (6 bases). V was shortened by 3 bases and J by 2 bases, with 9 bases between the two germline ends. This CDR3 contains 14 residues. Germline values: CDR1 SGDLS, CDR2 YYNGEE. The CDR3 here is CASSAGAGNQPQHF. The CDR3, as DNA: TGTGCCAGCAGCGCGGGGGCTGGCAATCAGCCCCAGCATTTT.

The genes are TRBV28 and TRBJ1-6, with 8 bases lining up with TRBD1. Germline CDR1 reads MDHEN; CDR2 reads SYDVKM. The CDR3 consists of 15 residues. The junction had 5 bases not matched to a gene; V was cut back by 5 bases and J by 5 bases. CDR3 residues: CASSGLTGDNSPLHF. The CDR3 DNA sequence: TGTGCCAGCAGTGGGCTGACAGGGGATAATTCACCCCTCCACTTT. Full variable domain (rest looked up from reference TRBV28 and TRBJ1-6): DVKVTQSSRYLVKRTGEKVFLECVQDMDHENMFWYRQDPGLGLRLIYFSYDVKMKEKGDIPEGYSVSREKKERFSLILESASTNQTSMYLCASSGLTGDNSPLHFGNGTRLTVT.

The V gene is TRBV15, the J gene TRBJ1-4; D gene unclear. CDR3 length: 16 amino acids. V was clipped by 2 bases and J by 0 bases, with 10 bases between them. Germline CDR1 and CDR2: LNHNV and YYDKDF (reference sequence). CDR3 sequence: CATSRRTAATNEKLFF. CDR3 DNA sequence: TGTGCCACCAGCAGACGGACTGCTGCAACTAATGAAAAACTGTTTTTT.

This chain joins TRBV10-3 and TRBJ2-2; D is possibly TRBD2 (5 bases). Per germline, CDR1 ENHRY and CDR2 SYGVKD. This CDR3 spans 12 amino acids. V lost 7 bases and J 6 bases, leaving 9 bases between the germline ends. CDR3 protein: CAITSRAGELFF. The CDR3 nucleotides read TGTGCCATCACATCGAGGGCCGGGGAGCTGTTTTTT.

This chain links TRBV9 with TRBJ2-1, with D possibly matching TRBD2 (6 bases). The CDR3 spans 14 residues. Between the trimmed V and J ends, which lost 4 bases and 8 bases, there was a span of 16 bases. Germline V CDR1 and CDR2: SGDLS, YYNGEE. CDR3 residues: CASSIRLDAYEQFF. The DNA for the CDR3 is TGTGCCAGCAGCATCCGACTAGATGCGTATGAGCAGTTCTTC.

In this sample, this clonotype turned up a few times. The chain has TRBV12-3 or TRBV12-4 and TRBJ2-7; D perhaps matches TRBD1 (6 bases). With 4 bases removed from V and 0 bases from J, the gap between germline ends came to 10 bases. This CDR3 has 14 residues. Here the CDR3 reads CASSSRQVSYEQYF. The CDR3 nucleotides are TGTGCCAGCAGTTCGCGACAGGTCTCCTACGAGCAGTACTTC.

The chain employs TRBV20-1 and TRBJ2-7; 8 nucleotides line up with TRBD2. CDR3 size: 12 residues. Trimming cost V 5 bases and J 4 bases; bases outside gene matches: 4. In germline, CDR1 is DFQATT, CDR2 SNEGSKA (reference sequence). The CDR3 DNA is TGCAGTGCTCCATCGGGGGGGTACGAGCAGTACTTC. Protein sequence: CSAPSGGYEQYF.

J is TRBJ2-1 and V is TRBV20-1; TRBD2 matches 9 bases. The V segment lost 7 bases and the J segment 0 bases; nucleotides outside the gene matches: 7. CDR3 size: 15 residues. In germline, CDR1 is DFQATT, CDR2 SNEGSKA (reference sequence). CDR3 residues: CSVNSGRTSYNEQFF. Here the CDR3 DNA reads TGCAGTGTCAATAGCGGGAGAACCTCCTACAATGAGCAGTTCTTC.

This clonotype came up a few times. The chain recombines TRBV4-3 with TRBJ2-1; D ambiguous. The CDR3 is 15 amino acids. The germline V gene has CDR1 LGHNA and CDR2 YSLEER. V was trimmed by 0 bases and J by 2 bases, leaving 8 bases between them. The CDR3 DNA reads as TGCGCCAGCAGCCAAGAGGGGTCCCCCTACAATGAGCAGTTCTTC. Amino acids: CASSQEGSPYNEQFF.

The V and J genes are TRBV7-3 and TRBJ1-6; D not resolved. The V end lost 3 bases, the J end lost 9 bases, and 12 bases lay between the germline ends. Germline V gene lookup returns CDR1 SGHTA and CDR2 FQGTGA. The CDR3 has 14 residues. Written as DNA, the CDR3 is TGTGCCAGCAGCTTGACCGTTGAGGGTTCACCCCTCCACTTT. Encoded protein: CASSLTVEGSPLHF.

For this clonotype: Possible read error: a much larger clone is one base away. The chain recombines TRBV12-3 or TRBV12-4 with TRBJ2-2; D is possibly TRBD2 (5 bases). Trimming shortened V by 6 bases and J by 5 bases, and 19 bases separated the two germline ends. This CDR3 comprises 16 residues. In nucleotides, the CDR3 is TGTGCCAGCAGACCCCCCTCCGGGGTCAGGACCGGGGAGCTGTTTTTT. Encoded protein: CASRPPSGVRTGELFF.

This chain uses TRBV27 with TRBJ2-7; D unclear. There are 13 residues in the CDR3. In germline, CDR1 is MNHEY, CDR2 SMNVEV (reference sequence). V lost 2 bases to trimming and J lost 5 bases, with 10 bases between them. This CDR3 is CASSLVPNHEQYF. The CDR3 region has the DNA TGTGCCAGCAGTTTAGTACCTAATCACGAGCAGTACTTC.

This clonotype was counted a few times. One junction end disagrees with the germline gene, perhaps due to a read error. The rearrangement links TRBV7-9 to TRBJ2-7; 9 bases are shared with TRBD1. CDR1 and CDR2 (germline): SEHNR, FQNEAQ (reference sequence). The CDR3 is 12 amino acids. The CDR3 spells CASSIARDREHF. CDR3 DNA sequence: TGTGCCAGCAGCATAGCCCGGGACAGGGAGCACTTC.

The CDR3 region is CASSPLESGDTDTQYF. DNA of the CDR3: TGTGCCAGCAGCCCCCTTGAAAGCGGGGACACAGATACGCAGTATTTT. The chain couples TRBV12-3 or TRBV12-4 to TRBJ2-3, with TRBD2 identical over 7 bases. Trimming removed 6 bases from V and 2 bases from J; junction bases left unmatched: 11. CDR3 length equals 16 residues.